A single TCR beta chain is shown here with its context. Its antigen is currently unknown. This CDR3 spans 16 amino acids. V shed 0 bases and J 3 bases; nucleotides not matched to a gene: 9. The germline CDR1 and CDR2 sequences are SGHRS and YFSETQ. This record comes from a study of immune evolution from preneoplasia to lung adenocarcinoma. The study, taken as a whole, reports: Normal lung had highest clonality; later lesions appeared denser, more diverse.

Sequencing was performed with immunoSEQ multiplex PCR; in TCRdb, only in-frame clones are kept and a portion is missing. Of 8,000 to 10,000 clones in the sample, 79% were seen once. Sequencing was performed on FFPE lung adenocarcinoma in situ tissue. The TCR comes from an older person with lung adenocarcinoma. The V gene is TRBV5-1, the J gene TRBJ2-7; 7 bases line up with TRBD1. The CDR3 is CASSLGRQGDIYEQYF. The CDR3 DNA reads TGCGCCAGCAGCTTGGGCCGACAGGGAGATATCTACGAGCAGTACTTC.